This is a list of T cell receptor beta chains from one sample in a study of identical twins. TCRdb analysed the 5' RACE reads with MiXCR anew, one entry per CDR3 protein. The repertoire has about 900,000 distinct CDR3 sequences, approximately 13% of them found once; the top ten carry 1.5% to 2%. These data also featured in a second study, about yellow fever vaccine responses in identical twins.

The sequencing input was PBMCs. Source of these receptors: a woman aged 18-29 years in good health. Each CDR3 is given with its conserved first and last residue. The order of the fields is V gene, D gene, J gene, clone size, CDR3 protein, CDR3 DNA. A D gene is named only where the DNA matches it firmly. Some rows mark clone size as missing; the rest say once, few, many or name a class of expanded clone.

TRBV5-8	-	TRBJ2-3	few	CASSRDVDTQYF	TGTGCCAGCAGCCGAGACGTAGATACGCAGTATTTT
TRBV28	TRBD1	TRBJ2-2	few	CASSSWRTGPLANTGELFF	TGTGCCAGCAGTTCCTGGCGGACAGGCCCCCTGGCGAACACCGGGGAGCTGTTTTTT
TRBV2	TRBD1	TRBJ1-1	few	CASIRDRGLDTEAFF	TGTGCCAGCATCCGGGACAGGGGGCTAGACACTGAAGCTTTCTTT
TRBV6-1	TRBD1	TRBJ1-2	-	CASSLQTGRGSNYGYTF	TGTGCCAGCAGCCTCCAGACAGGGAGAGGTTCTAACTATGGCTACACCTTC
TRBV12-3/TRBV12-4	-	TRBJ2-5	-	CASSLARRVGETQYF	TGTGCCAGCAGTTTGGCGCGCCGGGTGGGAGAGACCCAGTACTTC
TRBV29-1	TRBD2	TRBJ2-3	-	CSGERGASTDTQYF	TGCAGCGGTGAGCGGGGGGCTAGCACAGATACGCAGTATTTT
TRBV3-1	-	TRBJ2-4	many	CASSQWMLAKNIQYF	TGTGCCAGCAGCCAATGGATGCTCGCCAAAAACATTCAGTACTTC
TRBV27	-	TRBJ1-6	few	CASSFTGHRNSPLHF	TGTGCCAGCAGTTTTACGGGACACCGTAACTCACCCCTCCACTTT
TRBV28	TRBD2	TRBJ2-1	few	CASSITSGSANNEQFF	TGTGCCAGCAGTATAACTAGCGGGAGTGCTAATAATGAGCAGTTCTTC
TRBV28	TRBD1	TRBJ2-7	-	CASRPGTGGLSYEQYF	TGTGCCAGCAGGCCCGGGACAGGGGGCCTCTCCTACGAGCAGTACTTC
TRBV2	TRBD1	TRBJ2-1	few	CASHLTGTGANEQFF	TGTGCCAGCCACCTCACCGGGACAGGGGCAAATGAGCAGTTCTTC
TRBV4-2	TRBD2	TRBJ2-1	-	CASSQGGLAGVNNEQFF	TGTGCCAGCAGCCAAGGGGGACTAGCGGGGGTGAACAATGAGCAGTTCTTC
TRBV6-5	TRBD1	TRBJ1-5	few	CASSSQGVNQPQHF	TGTGCCAGCAGTTCACAGGGGGTCAATCAGCCCCAGCATTTT